These 31 T cell receptor beta chains originate from one sample sequenced in a study of T cell repertoires in cytomegalovirus infection. One entry per CDR3 protein, called by TCRdb with MiXCR from the reads. The data contain some 200,000 distinct CDR3 sequences, approximately 19% of them singletons. Specimen: PBMCs. These TCRs come from a human donor in good health (CMV status not recorded). Some clones in this sample may be carry-over from other donors' samples.

The J gene is TRBJ2-3, the V gene TRBV29-1, with D possibly called TRBD1 or TRBD2 (5 bases each). This CDR3 is built from 16 residues. Trimming cost V 7 bases and J 3 bases, with 23 bases left between them. Germline CDR1 reads SQVTM; CDR2 reads ANQGSEA. In nucleotides, the CDR3 is TGCAGCGCCAAACCCATCCCGGGGTGGGGGACAGATACGCAGTATTTT. This encodes CSAKPIPGWGTDTQYF.

This clonotype was seen a handful of times. The rearrangement joins TRBV20-1 to TRBJ1-1; D is possibly TRBD1 (6 bases). This CDR3 has 12 amino acids. Trimming took off 5 bases at V and 4 bases at J, with 11 bases between the two ends. CDR1 and CDR2 (germline): DFQATT, SNEGSKA (reference sequence). This CDR3 reads CSAYREVTEAFF. The CDR3 DNA sequence: TGCAGTGCTTACAGGGAGGTCACTGAAGCTTTCTTT.

This clonotype was detected only a few times. This chain joins TRBV6-6 and TRBJ1-5, with D tentatively TRBD1 (5 bases). Germline V gene lookup returns CDR1 MNHNY and CDR2 SVGAGI (reference sequence). V gave up 7 bases and J gave up 5 bases, with 21 bases separating them. This CDR3 is 16 amino acids long. The CDR3 loop reads CASTELGVMGDQPQHF. CDR3 nucleotide sequence: TGTGCCAGCACCGAACTGGGGGTGATGGGGGATCAGCCCCAGCATTTT.

A word on this clonotype: A read error is likely, as this CDR3 ends without the conserved phenylalanine or tryptophan. CDR3 residues: CASSLEVGFIDEQFS. The CDR3 DNA reads as TGTGCCAGCAGCTTGGAGGTAGGGTTCATCGATGAGCAGTTCTCC. The rearrangement uses TRBV5-5 and TRBJ2-1, with D uncertain. V was shortened by 0 bases and J by 8 bases, with 15 bases between the two germline ends. CDR1 SGHKS and CDR2 YYEKEE come from the germline V gene (reference sequence). The CDR3 covers 15 residues.

The gene calls are TRBV15 and TRBJ2-1; 7 positions agree with TRBD2. V was clipped by 1 base and J by 0 bases; unmatched bases: 3. The CDR3 runs to 16 residues. Germline-derived CDR1 and CDR2 are LNHNV and YYDKDF (reference sequence). This chain's CDR3 is CATSRVAGSSYNEQFF. The DNA for the CDR3 is TGTGCCACCAGCAGAGTAGCGGGCAGCTCCTACAATGAGCAGTTCTTC.

This clonotype was recorded a few times. The V and J genes are TRBV6-6 and TRBJ1-1, with D possibly matching TRBD1 (5 bases). The CDR3 has 13 residues. Trimming removed 7 bases at V and 1 base at J, with 10 bases between. Germline V lookup: CDR1 MNHNY, CDR2 SVGAGI (reference sequence). The CDR3 loop is CASKVQGNTEAFF. DNA for the CDR3: TGTGCCAGCAAGGTTCAGGGGAACACTGAAGCTTTCTTT.

The rearrangement uses TRBV2 and TRBJ1-1; weak D call: TRBD1 (5 bases). CDR3 length: 13 residues. Germline V gene data show CDR1 as SNHLY and CDR2 as FYNNEI. V was clipped by 1 base and J by 9 bases, with 12 bases between them. In nucleotides, the CDR3 is TGTGCCAGCAGTGAAGAGGGGTCGGCCCAAGCTTTCTTT. Encoded protein: CASSEEGSAQAFF.

This clonotype was detected a few times. The chain carries TRBV15 and TRBJ2-4; D is possibly TRBD2 (5 bases). There are 15 residues in the CDR3. V gave up 8 bases and J gave up 1 base, with 15 bases separating them. The germline gives CDR1 LNHNV, CDR2 YYDKDF (reference sequence). CDR3: CATQLAGVAKNIQYF. CDR3 in DNA: TGTGCCACCCAGCTGGCCGGGGTGGCCAAAAACATTCAGTACTTC.

The rearrangement joins TRBV6-6 to TRBJ1-1; D is perhaps TRBD1 (5 bases). From germline, CDR1 is MNHNY and CDR2 SVGAGI (reference sequence). CDR3 length equals 18 residues. V lost 2 bases and J 0 bases, leaving 19 bases between the germline ends. The CDR3 reads CASSYRQGGMGMNTEAFF. The CDR3 DNA follows: TGTGCCAGCAGTTACCGCCAGGGAGGTATGGGGATGAACACTGAAGCTTTCTTT.

This clonotype was counted many times. The CDR3 DNA reads TGTGCCAGCAGCTCCGGACAGGGGGCTACCAATCAGCCCCAGCATTTT. Its protein product is CASSSGQGATNQPQHF. The chain recombines TRBV12-3 or TRBV12-4 with TRBJ1-5, with 11 bases aligning to TRBD1. The CDR3 has 16 amino acids. V was clipped by 6 bases and J by 3 bases; unmatched bases: 7.

There are a few counts of this clonotype. This chain connects TRBV12-3 or TRBV12-4 to TRBJ2-7; D tentatively fits TRBD1 or TRBD2 (5 bases each). The CDR3 runs to 14 residues. The V and J ends lost 4 bases and 7 bases respectively, with 17 bases between them. CDR3 DNA sequence: TGTGCCAGCAGTTCCGCCGGGACCCTAGGGGAGCAGTACTTC. Encoded protein: CASSSAGTLGEQYF.

Comments on this clonotype: This may be a read error, as it is one base from a much larger clone. This sequence joins TRBV7-6 and TRBJ2-1; no clear D gene. The CDR3 runs to 17 residues. Germline assignment: CDR1 SGHVS and CDR2 FNYEAQ. For the CDR3, the DNA is TGTGCCAGCAGCCCCGTTTTAATGCGGAGCTCCTACTATGAGCAGTTCTTC. Translation gives CASSPVLMRSSYYEQFF.

This clonotype has a count of ten or more. The chain combines TRBV28 with TRBJ1-2, with 9 bases aligning to TRBD1. The V gene's germline CDR1 is MDHEN and CDR2 SYDVKM. CDR3 length: 15 residues. With V trimmed by 6 bases and J by 7 bases, 12 bases remained unmatched. CDR3 amino acids: CASRPPGQGLAGYTF. In DNA form, the CDR3 reads TGTGCCAGCAGGCCCCCGGGACAGGGCCTGGCTGGCTACACCTTC.

This clonotype was seen many times. The chain employs TRBV7-2 and TRBJ2-2, with D tentatively TRBD2 (6 bases). The CDR3 consists of 15 residues. Trimming stripped 8 bases from V and 3 bases from J, with 16 bases between. The germline V gene encodes CDR1 SGHTA and CDR2 FQGNSA. The CDR3 DNA sequence: TGTGCCAGCGGGGGGTGGGATGCGGACACCGGGGAGCTGTTTTTT. Translating it yields CASGGWDADTGELFF.

The gene calls are TRBV5-6 and TRBJ2-7, with 12 bases that match TRBD2. Per the germline V gene, CDR1 is SGHDT and CDR2 is YYEEEE. Trimming at V came to 4 bases and at J to 3 bases, leaving 2 bases not matched to a gene. The length of the CDR3 is 14 residues. In nucleotides, the CDR3 is TGTGCCAGCAGCAGGACTAGCGGGGTCTACGAGCAGTACTTC. Translated, it gives CASSRTSGVYEQYF.

V gene TRBV10-2 combines with J gene TRBJ2-4; D uncertain. V shed 4 bases and J shed 5 bases, with 12 bases lying between them. This CDR3 spans 14 amino acids. The germline gives CDR1 WSHSY, CDR2 SAAADI. CDR3 in amino acids: CASSGSQTQNIQYF. The CDR3 coding sequence is TGCGCCAGCAGTGGGTCGCAGACCCAAAACATTCAGTACTTC.

V and J are TRBV29-1 and TRBJ2-2; no clear D gene. From germline, CDR1 is SQVTM and CDR2 ANQGSEA. The CDR3 runs to 12 residues. V dropped 6 bases and J dropped 4 bases, with 9 bases sitting between them. The CDR3: CSVISGTGELFF. The CDR3 bases are TGCAGCGTCATCTCAGGCACCGGGGAGCTGTTTTTT.

With respect to this clonotype: It may be a read error: a sequence one base away is much more abundant. The CDR3 nucleotides read TGTGCCAGCAGCCCCCGGACAGGGGGCTACGAGCAGTACTTC. Translation: CASSPRTGGYEQYF. The chain combines TRBV9 with TRBJ2-7; the match to TRBD1 covers 10 bases. Per germline, CDR1 SGDLS and CDR2 YYNGEE. The CDR3 extends over 14 amino acids. V shed 4 bases and J 3 bases; nucleotides not matched to a gene: 4.

This clonotype was picked up a small number of times. CDR3 residues: CASSLTGGGGAKNIQYF. For the CDR3, the DNA is TGTGCCAGCAGTTTGACAGGGGGCGGGGGAGCCAAAAACATTCAGTACTTC. The chain has TRBV28 and TRBJ2-4; 10 nucleotides agree with TRBD1. CDR3 length equals 17 residues. Trimming took 3 bases from V and 0 from J; bases not matched to a gene: 5. The germline gives CDR1 MDHEN, CDR2 SYDVKM.

Comment on this clonotype: This clone may be a read error of a much larger clone one base away. The chain links TRBV7-2 to TRBJ2-7, with D unclear. Germline V CDR1 and CDR2: SGHTA, FQGNSA. CDR3 length: 11 residues. The V gene lost 5 bases and the J gene lost 8 bases, with 10 bases spanning the gap. DNA for the CDR3: TGTGCCAGCAGCCGATACCACAAGCAGTACTTC. Translating gives CASSRYHKQYF.

This clonotype was counted a few times. V and J are TRBV9 and TRBJ2-1; 8 bases are a match to TRBD1. The germline V gene has CDR1 SGDLS and CDR2 YYNGEE. V gave up 4 bases and J gave up 4 bases; unmatched junction bases: 7. The length of the CDR3 is 15 residues. CDR3 coding DNA: TGTGCCAGCAGCATCGGACAGGGAGAGTACAATGAGCAGTTCTTC. This translates into CASSIGQGEYNEQFF. The full variable domain, its missing parts supplied by reference TRBV9 and TRBJ2-1, is DSGVTQTPKHLITATGQRVTLRCSPRSGDLSVYWYQQSLDQGLQFLIQYYNGEERAKGNILERFSAQQFPDLHSELNLSSLELGDSALYFCASSIGQGEYNEQFFGPGTRLTVL.

This clonotype was found a few times. The CDR3 protein is CSARRPAGNNEQFF. The DNA for the CDR3 is TGCAGTGCTAGGAGGCCGGCGGGGAACAATGAGCAGTTCTTC. The chain joins TRBV20-1 to TRBJ2-1; weak D call: TRBD2 (6 bases). Between the trimmed V and J ends, which lost 3 bases and 5 bases, there was a span of 14 bases. CDR3 size: 14 residues. Germline CDR1 reads DFQATT; CDR2 reads SNEGSKA (reference sequence).

The sample holds many counts of this clonotype. The chain carries TRBV25-1 and TRBJ2-7; D gene uncertain. The CDR3 extends over 13 amino acids. Germline CDR1 and CDR2: MGHDK and SYGVNS. The ends were cut back, 2 bases at V and 5 bases at J, with 10 bases in the middle. The CDR3, as DNA: TGTGCCAGCAGTGAACCTCGGGTAGACGAGCAGTACTTC. This encodes CASSEPRVDEQYF.

In this sample, this clonotype turned up a few times. The V call is TRBV11-2, the J call TRBJ2-7; 7 bases line up with TRBD1. The CDR3 covers 14 residues. Per the germline V gene, CDR1 is SGHAT and CDR2 is FQNNGV. V shed 4 bases and J 4 bases; nucleotides not matched to a gene: 7. CDR3 in amino acids: CASSSGGLGYEQYF. The CDR3 bases are TGTGCCAGCAGCTCAGGGGGTCTCGGGTACGAGCAGTACTTC. Complete variable domain (other parts from reference TRBV11-2 and TRBJ2-7): EAGVAQSPRYKIIEKRQSVAFWCNPISGHATLYWYQQILGQGPKLLIQFQNNGVVDDSQLPKDRFSAERLKGVDSTLKIQPAKLEDSAVYLCASSSGGLGYEQYFGPGTRLTVT.

The chain joins TRBV6-6 to TRBJ2-7; 7 nucleotides line up with TRBD1. The length of the CDR3 is 12 residues. J was trimmed by 4 bases and V by 10 bases; bases with no gene match: 7. Per germline, CDR1 MNHNY and CDR2 SVGAGI (reference sequence). Here the CDR3 DNA reads TGTGCCACTTTGACAGGGAATTACGAGCAGTACTTC. Protein product: CATLTGNYEQYF.

The chain combines TRBV2 with TRBJ2-4, with no clear D. The germline V gene has CDR1 SNHLY and CDR2 FYNNEI. The CDR3 runs to 15 residues. Trimming shortened V by 1 base and J by 8 bases, and 15 bases separated the two germline ends. The CDR3 region has the DNA TGTGCCAGCAGTGAAGGCCCGTTACACGTCTACATTCAGTACTTC. Protein product: CASSEGPLHVYIQYF.

Only a few counts were recorded for this clonotype. This chain links TRBV5-4 with TRBJ2-7; no reliable D call. Trimming left V 0 bases short and J 3 bases short, with 10 bases between. The CDR3 length is 14 residues. The germline V gene encodes CDR1 SGHNT and CDR2 YYREEE (reference sequence). In DNA form, the CDR3 reads TGTGCCAGCAGCTTGGGGTCGGATTACTACGAGCAGTACTTC. It encodes CASSLGSDYYEQYF.

The chain has TRBV6-2 or TRBV6-3 and TRBJ2-7, with 10 bases matching TRBD2. The germline V gene encodes CDR1 MNHEY and CDR2 SVGEGT. The CDR3 has 16 amino acids. Unmatched junction bases numbered 12, after V lost 6 bases and J lost 4 bases. This chain's CDR3 is CASSSSASGSPYEQYF. The DNA for the CDR3 is TGTGCCAGCAGCTCATCGGCTAGCGGGAGTCCGTACGAGCAGTACTTC.

The V and J genes are TRBV29-1 and TRBJ2-7; unclear D gene. The CDR3 sequence is 14 residues long. Trimming took off 7 bases at V and 6 bases at J, with 22 bases between the two ends. CDR1 is SQVTM and CDR2 is ANQGSEA in the germline V gene. CDR3 in DNA: TGCAGCGCCCTGCTTGGGCCCGACGGGTCCGAGCAGTACTTC. Amino acid sequence: CSALLGPDGSEQYF.

This clonotype was observed a few times. The CDR3 loop is CASSRRDIQYF. In DNA form, the CDR3 reads TGTGCCAGCAGCCGCCGGGACATCCAGTACTTC. The chain combines TRBV7-2 with TRBJ2-5; D might be TRBD1 (6 bases). Germline V gene data show CDR1 as SGHTA and CDR2 as FQGNSA. The CDR3 is made up of 11 amino acids. V gave up 5 bases and J gave up 10 bases, with 11 bases separating them.

There are a few counts of this clonotype. V is TRBV5-1 and J is TRBJ2-1, with TRBD1 matching 8 bases. The CDR3 sequence is 15 residues long. Germline V gene lookup returns CDR1 SGHRS and CDR2 YFSETQ. Losses at the gene ends were 0 bases for V and 2 bases for J; bases not matched to a gene: 1. CDR3 loop: CASSLGTGPYNEQFF. The CDR3, as DNA: TGCGCCAGCAGCTTGGGGACAGGGCCCTACAATGAGCAGTTCTTC.